The 29 T cell receptor beta chains listed next were all sequenced from one sample in a study of T cells after yellow fever vaccination. MiXCR, run by TCRdb on the 5' RACE reads, gives a single entry per CDR3 protein. Among some 250,000 distinct CDR3 sequences listed, 3.6% were seen once. Here the sequenced sample was PBMCs, taken 15 days after the yellow fever booster vaccination. These receptors originate from a man aged 18 to 30 who received the YFV17D yellow fever vaccine.

About this clonotype itself: This may arise from a read error, as a much more abundant clone is one base away. In DNA, the CDR3 is TGCGCCAGCACCAATGCCGGGACAGGGGAGAAGACCCAGTACTTC. It translates to CASTNAGTGEKTQYF. The V and J genes are TRBV5-1 and TRBJ2-5; TRBD1 agrees at 10 bases. The CDR3 is 15 amino acids. The germline V gene has CDR1 SGHRS and CDR2 YFSETQ. The V gene end was trimmed by 6 bases and the J gene end by 6 bases; junction bases not matched to a gene: 11.

This clonotype was counted ten times or more. This chain connects TRBV30 to TRBJ2-2; 10 positions agree with TRBD1. With V trimmed by 3 bases and J by 6 bases, 10 bases remained unmatched. Germline CDR1 reads GTSNPN; CDR2 reads SVGIG (reference sequence). The CDR3 has 16 amino acids. The CDR3 nucleotides are TGTGCCTGGAGGGAACCGGGACAGGGGTTCCCCGGGGAGCTGTTTTTT. Residues: CAWREPGQGFPGELFF.

There are a few counts of this clonotype. The rearrangement uses TRBV5-1 and TRBJ2-5, with a tentative D call TRBD1 (6 bases). Trimming shortened V by 4 bases and J by 3 bases, and 13 bases separated the two germline ends. The V gene's germline CDR1 is SGHRS and CDR2 YFSETQ. The CDR3 contains 14 residues. CDR3 DNA: TGCGCCAGCAGCAAACGGACAGACGAAGAGACCCAGTACTTC. This gives the protein CASSKRTDEETQYF.

This clonotype appeared many times. The V gene is TRBV5-1, the J gene TRBJ1-2; 8 bases align to TRBD1. The CDR3 is 16 amino acids. Germline V gene data show CDR1 as SGHRS and CDR2 as YFSETQ. The junction had 12 bases not matched to a gene; V was cut back by 0 bases and J by 8 bases. Here the CDR3 DNA reads TGCGCCAGCAGCTTGGCCACCGGGACAGGCCCCGGGGGCTACACCTTC. The encoded protein is CASSLATGTGPGGYTF.

Many counts were recorded for this clonotype. This rearrangement joins TRBV18 to TRBJ1-5; a weak D match, TRBD1 (5 bases). CDR3 length: 16 amino acids. Germline V CDR1 and CDR2: KGHSH, LQKENI. V lost 3 bases and J lost 5, with 17 bases in between. For the CDR3, the DNA is TGTGCCAGCTCACCGCTACAGGTTGGTCGAGATCAGCCCCAGCATTTT. Residues: CASSPLQVGRDQPQHF.

This clonotype was seen at least ten times. This chain connects TRBV9 to TRBJ2-5; 8 bases map to TRBD1. Germline V gene data show CDR1 as SGDLS and CDR2 as YYNGEE. J gave up 4 bases and V 0 bases, and 5 bases lay outside the gene matches. This CDR3 is 15 amino acids long. The CDR3 coding sequence is TGTGCCAGCAGCGTAGGCTTGCAGGGGGCAGAGACCCAGTACTTC. Protein sequence: CASSVGLQGAETQYF. The full variable domain, completed using reference TRBV9 and TRBJ2-5, is DSGVTQTPKHLITATGQRVTLRCSPRSGDLSVYWYQQSLDQGLQFLIQYYNGEERAKGNILERFSAQQFPDLHSELNLSSLELGDSALYFCASSVGLQGAETQYFGPGTRLLVL.

The chain joins TRBV20-1 to TRBJ1-1; D is unresolved. V dropped 6 bases and J dropped 4 bases, with 15 bases sitting between them. CDR1 is DFQATT, CDR2 SNEGSKA, per germline (reference sequence). This CDR3 is 13 amino acids long. The CDR3 coding sequence is TGCAGTGCAGATTACCGCCCCGCCACTGAAGCTTTCTTT. Translating it yields CSADYRPATEAFF.

This clonotype was detected many times. The chain is built from TRBV7-6 and TRBJ2-7, with D perhaps TRBD2 (5 bases). With 1 base removed from V and 4 bases from J, the gap between germline ends came to 8 bases. This CDR3 has 13 residues. CDR1 and CDR2 from the germline V gene are SGHVS and FNYEAQ. The CDR3 protein is CASSLEGGYEQYF. The CDR3 DNA reads as TGTGCCAGCAGCTTAGAGGGCGGGTACGAGCAGTACTTC.

Ten or more counts support this clonotype. V usage is TRBV5-1 and J usage is TRBJ1-2; D ambiguous. CDR1 and CDR2 from the germline V gene are SGHRS and YFSETQ. The CDR3 runs to 12 residues. Trimming shortened V by 6 bases and J by 2 bases, and 8 bases separated the two germline ends. The CDR3 DNA reads TGCGCCAGCACCCAAAACAACTATGGCTACACCTTC. This gives the protein CASTQNNYGYTF.

This clonotype was detected ten times or more. V gene TRBV4-3 combines with J gene TRBJ2-2, with D possibly matching TRBD2 (7 bases). The V gene lost 0 bases and the J gene lost 5 bases, with 19 bases spanning the gap. From germline, CDR1 is LGHNA and CDR2 YSLEER. The length of the CDR3 is 18 residues. CDR3 nucleotides: TGCGCCAGCAGCCAAGATACCATCTGGGGGGGGGCAACCGGGGAGCTGTTTTTT. This sequence encodes CASSQDTIWGGATGELFF.

Ten or more counts support this clonotype. The chain links TRBV29-1 to TRBJ2-2; 12 nucleotides align to TRBD2. V lost 7 bases and J lost 0; bases outside the gene matches: 6. Germline V CDR1 and CDR2: SQVTM, ANQGSEA. This CDR3 region has 16 residues. The CDR3 reads CSAVPSGGANTGELFF. In nucleotides, the CDR3 is TGCAGCGCCGTCCCTAGCGGGGGGGCGAACACCGGGGAGCTGTTTTTT.

At least ten counts were recorded for this clonotype. This chain links TRBV7-8 with TRBJ1-6, with TRBD1 identical over 9 bases. The CDR3 is 15 residues long. V gave up 5 bases and J gave up 6 bases; unmatched junction bases: 5. The germline V gene encodes CDR1 SGHVS and CDR2 FQNEAQ. The CDR3 region has the DNA TGTGCCAGCAGCCAGGGACAGGGAATTAATTCACCCCTCCACTTT. It is translated as CASSQGQGINSPLHF. Looking up the rest from reference TRBV7-8 and TRBJ1-6 gives the full variable domain: GAGVSQSPRYKVAKRGQDVALRCDPISGHVSLFWYQQALGQGPEFLTYFQNEAQLDKSGLPSDRFFAERPEGSVSTLKIQRTQQEDSAVYLCASSQGQGINSPLHFGNGTRLTVT.

This clonotype was counted at least ten times. The CDR3 DNA is TGTGCCAGCAGCTTGTTCGCGACAGCCGCAGGGACCCAGTACTTC. As protein: CASSLFATAAGTQYF. This rearrangement joins TRBV5-6 to TRBJ2-5, with D tentatively TRBD1 (5 bases). The V gene lost 1 base and the J gene lost 7 bases, with 17 bases spanning the gap. Germline CDR1 is SGHDT and CDR2 is YYEEEE. The CDR3 extends over 15 amino acids.

This clonotype was seen repeatedly, ten times or more. This rearrangement joins TRBV6-5 to TRBJ2-2; D not certain. This CDR3 spans 15 amino acids. Germline V lookup: CDR1 MNHEY, CDR2 SVGAGI. Trimming shortened V by 6 bases and J by 3 bases, and 14 bases separated the two germline ends. CDR3 nucleotide sequence: TGTGCCAGCAGCCGTAACAACGGATACACCGGGGAGCTGTTTTTT. Translated, it gives CASSRNNGYTGELFF.

In its sample, this clonotype was seen many times. CDR3 protein: CASSSEGSHTEAFF. CDR3 in DNA: TGCGCCAGCAGCTCCGAAGGGTCCCACACTGAAGCTTTCTTT. The V and J genes are TRBV5-1 and TRBJ1-1; D is ambiguous. Per the germline V gene, CDR1 is SGHRS and CDR2 is YFSETQ. Deletions cut 3 bases from V and 3 bases from J, with 12 bases between. There are 14 residues in the CDR3.

The genes are TRBV20-1 and TRBJ1-6; D is unresolved. The CDR3 consists of 16 residues. Germline lookup yields CDR1 DFQATT and CDR2 SNEGSKA (reference sequence). Trimming stripped 3 bases from V and 1 base from J, with 13 bases between. CDR3 sequence (DNA): TGCAGTGCTAGCCGGGCAGCCCAATCCTATAATTCACCCCTCCACTTT. Its protein product is CSASRAAQSYNSPLHF.

In its sample, this clonotype was seen many times. The chain uses TRBV9 and TRBJ2-3; TRBD1 aligns across 7 bases. V lost 3 bases, J lost 2 bases, and 15 bases stayed unmatched. The CDR3 sequence is 18 residues long. Germline CDR1 reads SGDLS; CDR2 reads YYNGEE. Written as DNA, the CDR3 is TGTGCCAGCAGCGCCACCGGGACAGTATCTCTGGTCACAGATACGCAGTATTTT. Its protein product is CASSATGTVSLVTDTQYF.

The sample holds many counts of this clonotype. The rearrangement joins TRBV6-1 to TRBJ2-7; maybe TRBD1 (6 bases). Trimming cost V 2 bases and J 0 bases, with 11 bases left between them. The CDR3 has 15 residues. Germline V CDR1 and CDR2: MNHNS, SASEGT. Here the CDR3 reads CASSESRGNSYEQYF. The CDR3 DNA follows: TGTGCCAGCAGTGAAAGCAGGGGAAACTCCTACGAGCAGTACTTC.

In its sample, this clonotype was seen many times. This chain's CDR3 is CASSPWTDTDTQYF. The DNA for the CDR3 is TGTGCCAGCAGTCCCTGGACAGACACAGATACGCAGTATTTT. The rearrangement joins TRBV6-5 to TRBJ2-3; D may be TRBD1 (6 bases). This CDR3 region has 14 residues. V shed 5 bases and J shed 2 bases, with 11 bases lying between them. Germline V lookup: CDR1 MNHEY, CDR2 SVGAGI.

This clonotype has at least ten counts. The chain carries TRBV7-2 and TRBJ1-1, with D possibly being TRBD1 (5 bases). This CDR3 region has 14 residues. V lost 2 bases and J lost 4, with 11 bases in between. Germline CDR1 reads SGHTA; CDR2 reads FQGNSA. The CDR3 DNA sequence: TGTGCCAGCAGCTTAAGTGGTGGGGGCACTGAAGCTTTCTTT. Amino acid sequence: CASSLSGGGTEAFF.

This clonotype was counted many times. The V call is TRBV12-3 or TRBV12-4, the J call TRBJ2-5; TRBD2 aligns across 8 bases. The CDR3 extends over 14 amino acids. V lost 6 bases to trimming and J lost 4 bases; unmatched junction nucleotides: 7. This CDR3 is CASSHGGAGETQYF. CDR3 DNA sequence: TGTGCCAGCAGCCACGGGGGGGCCGGAGAGACCCAGTACTTC.

This clonotype came up many times. The genes are TRBV20-1 and TRBJ2-7; 14 positions match TRBD2. CDR3 length: 16 amino acids. From germline, CDR1 is DFQATT and CDR2 SNEGSKA (reference sequence). V shed 0 bases, J shed 5 bases, and the junction held 6 bases outside the gene matches. CDR3 region: CSARDMTSGGVDEQYF. As DNA, the CDR3 is TGCAGTGCTAGAGATATGACTAGCGGGGGGGTGGACGAGCAGTACTTC.

This clonotype was detected many times. This rearrangement joins TRBV7-3 to TRBJ2-1; 9 nucleotides line up with TRBD2. The CDR3 runs 17 residues. The V gene's germline CDR1 is SGHTA and CDR2 FQGTGA. V was pared by 2 bases and J by 9 bases, with 14 bases of the junction left unmatched. CDR3 DNA: TGTGCCAGCAGCTTACGGATCGGCGGGGGGGCGCACTCTGAGCAGTTCTTC. Its protein is CASSLRIGGGAHSEQFF.

The rearrangement uses TRBV5-1 and TRBJ2-3; D uncertain. This CDR3 has 14 residues. Trimming stripped 6 bases from V and 0 bases from J, with 11 bases between. The germline CDR1 and CDR2 sequences are SGHRS and YFSETQ. The CDR3 DNA is TGCGCCAGCAACTTAGAGGTTAGCACAGATACGCAGTATTTT. As protein: CASNLEVSTDTQYF.

This clonotype showed up many times. CDR3 bases: TGTGCCAGCAGCTTAGGCAGGATTGGTGGGGAGCTGTTTTTT. Translated, it gives CASSLGRIGGELFF. The gene calls are TRBV11-2 and TRBJ2-2; D unclear. V dropped 1 base and J dropped 8 bases, with 11 bases sitting between them. Looked up from germline, CDR1 is SGHAT and CDR2 is FQNNGV. The CDR3 length is 14 residues.

The table lists this clonotype with many counts. The chain links TRBV7-3 to TRBJ2-3, with TRBD2 identical over 13 bases. CDR3 size: 18 residues. The V gene end was trimmed by 6 bases and the J gene end by 0 bases; junction bases not matched to a gene: 9. The V gene's germline CDR1 is SGHTA and CDR2 FQGTGA. CDR3 amino acids: CASSNGLAGDSSTDTQYF. CDR3 sequence (DNA): TGTGCCAGCAGTAACGGACTAGCGGGGGATTCTAGCACAGATACGCAGTATTTT.

In its sample, this clonotype was seen a few times. The chain is built from TRBV19 and TRBJ1-1; D might be TRBD1 (5 bases). The ends were cut back, 3 bases at V and 0 bases at J, with 11 bases in the middle. The CDR3 is made up of 15 amino acids. The germline gives CDR1 LNHDA, CDR2 SQIVND (reference sequence). The CDR3 DNA reads TGTGCCAGTAGTATCGGGGGAACAGTGAACACTGAAGCTTTCTTT. It codes for CASSIGGTVNTEAFF.

This clonotype was observed many times. This chain links TRBV7-9 with TRBJ2-3; no clear D gene. CDR1 and CDR2 (germline): SEHNR, FQNEAQ (reference sequence). The germline V and J ends were trimmed by 0 bases and 1 base, with 11 bases remaining between them. The CDR3 contains 16 residues. The DNA for the CDR3 is TGTGCCAGCAGCTTAGCCTATGGAAGGGGCACAGATACGCAGTATTTT. Protein product: CASSLAYGRGTDTQYF.

This clonotype has only a few counts. The chain combines TRBV6-2 or TRBV6-3 with TRBJ1-2; D possibly corresponds to TRBD1 (5 bases). V shed 11 bases and J shed 7 bases, with 17 bases lying between them. Germline CDR1 is MNHEY and CDR2 is SVGEGT. This CDR3 region has 12 residues. The CDR3 loop is CAATGTRIGYTF. CDR3 coding DNA: TGTGCCGCGACCGGGACCCGGATTGGCTACACCTTC.